These 14 T cell receptor beta chains were sequenced from one sample in a study of T cell clones after liver transplantation. Repertoires were generated with immunoSEQ multiplex PCR, while TCRdb's copy carries only in-frame clones and drops some. Here the sample spans roughly 67,000 clones, 92% being singletons. The material was CD4+ T cells from blood, obtained less than 27 months after liver transplant. The receptors derive from a human patient who received a liver transplant. These T cells may partly come from the graft donor.

This chain links TRBV2 with TRBJ2-2; D gene unclear. Per the germline V gene, CDR1 is SNHLY and CDR2 is FYNNEI. CDR3 size: 12 residues. V lost 1 base and J 3 bases, leaving 0 bases between the germline ends. The CDR3 reads CASSEDTGELFF. The CDR3 DNA is TGTGCCAGCAGTGAAGACACCGGGGAGCTGTTTTTT. Looking up the rest from reference TRBV2 and TRBJ2-2 gives the full variable domain: EPEVTQTPSHQVTQMGQEVILRCVPISNHLYFYWYRQILGQKVEFLVSFYNNEISEKSEIFDDQFSVERPDGSNFTLKIRSTKLEDSAMYFCASSEDTGELFFGEGSRLTVL.

The rearrangement joins TRBV7-8 to TRBJ1-2; D is undetermined. Per the germline V gene, CDR1 is SGHVS and CDR2 is FQNEAQ. Trimming took off 1 base at V and 2 bases at J, with 8 bases between the two ends. The CDR3 sequence is 14 residues long. This chain's CDR3 is CASSLGHKNYGYTF. The CDR3 DNA sequence: TGTGCCAGCAGCTTAGGCCACAAGAACTATGGCTACACCTTC.

The rearrangement links TRBV29-1 to TRBJ1-2; D ambiguous. Deletions cut 6 bases from V and 4 bases from J, with 18 bases between. This CDR3 spans 14 amino acids. Germline loops: CDR1 SQVTM, CDR2 ANQGSEA. Here the CDR3 DNA reads TGCAGCGTCGTCCCGCTGGATTGGATCTATGGCTACACCTTC. Translation gives CSVVPLDWIYGYTF.

V usage is TRBV28 and J usage is TRBJ2-1; 9 bases are a match to TRBD2. The CDR3 length is 15 residues. Germline CDR1 MDHEN, CDR2 SYDVKM. The junction had 3 bases not matched to a gene; V was cut back by 5 bases and J by 1 base. DNA for the CDR3: TGTGCCAGCAGTCTTAGCGGGAGTTCCTACAATGAGCAGTTCTTC. Translated, it gives CASSLSGSSYNEQFF.

The chain uses TRBV7-2 and TRBJ2-7; 10 nucleotides align to TRBD2. Germline V lookup: CDR1 SGHTA, CDR2 FQGNSA. V gave up 5 bases and J gave up 5 bases; unmatched junction bases: 6. The CDR3 spans 14 residues. The CDR3 bases are TGTGCCAGCAGCACCCGGACTAGCGGCAACGAGCAGTACTTC. Protein product: CASSTRTSGNEQYF.

The chain combines TRBV5-4 with TRBJ2-3; D perhaps matches TRBD2 (5 bases). Germline V CDR1 and CDR2: SGHNT, YYREEE (reference sequence). Trimming stripped 4 bases from V and 2 bases from J, with 14 bases between. The CDR3 sequence is 15 residues long. The CDR3 here is CASSPQLGATDTQYF. CDR3 nucleotide sequence: TGTGCCAGCAGCCCTCAACTAGGAGCCACAGATACGCAGTATTTT. Using reference TRBV5-4 and TRBJ2-3 for the parts outside the CDR3, the full variable domain is ETGVTQSPTHLIKTRGQQVTLRCSSQSGHNTVSWYQQALGQGPQFIFQYYREEENGRGNFPPRFSGLQFPNYSSELNVNALELDDSALYLCASSPQLGATDTQYFGPGTRLTVL.

J is TRBJ2-7 and V is TRBV30, with 10 positions matching TRBD2. Losses at the gene ends were 3 bases for V and 4 bases for J; bases not matched to a gene: 15. CDR1 is GTSNPN, CDR2 SVGIG, per germline (reference sequence). This CDR3 has 17 residues. The CDR3 loop is CAWRHPFWSSGSYEQYF. CDR3 nucleotides: TGTGCCTGGAGGCACCCTTTTTGGTCTAGCGGGAGTTACGAGCAGTACTTC.

This rearrangement joins TRBV14 to TRBJ2-7; 11 positions agree with TRBD2. Germline V CDR1 and CDR2: SGHDN, FVKESK. Trimming removed 4 bases from V and 2 bases from J; junction bases left unmatched: 4. The CDR3 is 15 amino acids. The CDR3 DNA is TGTGCCAGCAGCCGGGGGACTAGCGGAACCTACGAGCAGTACTTC. Translation: CASSRGTSGTYEQYF. Combining the CDR3 with reference TRBV14 and TRBJ2-7 gives the whole variable domain EAGVTQFPSHSVIEKGQTVTLRCDPISGHDNLYWYRRVMGKEIKFLLHFVKESKQDESGMPNNRFLAERTGGTYSTLKVQPAELEDSGVYFCASSRGTSGTYEQYFGPGTRLTVT.

The J gene is TRBJ2-7, the V gene TRBV6-1; 7 bases agree with TRBD1. After removal of 1 base from V and 13 bases from J, the junction contained 13 bases not matched to a gene. This CDR3 spans 14 amino acids. The germline gives CDR1 MNHNS, CDR2 SASEGT. Here the CDR3 reads CASSEDAVRDSPYF. In nucleotides, the CDR3 is TGTGCCAGCAGTGAAGACGCTGTTCGGGACAGCCCCTACTTC.

This chain uses TRBV11-2 with TRBJ2-1; D call uncertain. Trimming shortened V by 5 bases and J by 8 bases, and 10 bases separated the two germline ends. Germline V gene data show CDR1 as SGHAT and CDR2 as FQNNGV. The CDR3 is made up of 12 amino acids. The CDR3: CASSQTMYEQFF. The CDR3 DNA reads TGTGCCAGCAGCCAAACTATGTATGAGCAGTTCTTC.

V gene TRBV14 combines with J gene TRBJ1-1; D is ambiguous. There are 16 residues in the CDR3. V was pared by 3 bases and J by 1 base, with 15 bases between. CDR1 and CDR2 from the germline V gene are SGHDN and FVKESK. CDR3 nucleotides: TGTGCCAGCAGCCATTTATCGAGGAGCCAGAACACTGAAGCTTTCTTT. Its protein product is CASSHLSRSQNTEAFF.

The chain employs TRBV29-1 and TRBJ1-3, with a possible D match to TRBD1 (6 bases). Germline V gene sequence: CDR1 SQVTM, CDR2 ANQGSEA. The CDR3 is 14 residues long. V lost 6 bases to trimming and J lost 2 bases, with 14 bases between them. The DNA for the CDR3 is TGCAGCGTAGGAGTGGCAGGGGCTGGAAACACCATATATTTT. Residues: CSVGVAGAGNTIYF.

The chain combines TRBV7-3 with TRBJ2-1; 11 bases map to TRBD2. V trimming: 4 bases; J trimming: 6 bases; junction bases outside the gene matches: 8. This CDR3 contains 16 residues. The germline V gene has CDR1 SGHTA and CDR2 FQGTGA. The CDR3 DNA follows: TGTGCCAGCAGCTCCATAGCGGGAGGGAAAATCAATGAGCAGTTCTTC. Protein product: CASSSIAGGKINEQFF.

The V gene is TRBV5-4, the J gene TRBJ2-1, with 12 positions matching TRBD2. The CDR3 consists of 15 residues. Germline loops: CDR1 SGHNT, CDR2 YYREEE (reference sequence). V shed 4 bases and J 6 bases; nucleotides not matched to a gene: 5. CDR3 amino acids: CASSLRLAGVNEQFF. CDR3 DNA sequence: TGTGCCAGCAGCCTAAGACTAGCGGGAGTCAATGAGCAGTTCTTC.